This T cell receptor (beta chain) was sequenced for a study of shared clonotypes between healthy human individuals. Genomic DNA per cell subset filled all wells of several immunoSEQ plates. Repertoires were generated with immunoSEQ multiplex PCR, while TCRdb's copy carries only in-frame clones and drops some. This sample yields fewer than 850,000 clones, of which 90% to 97% are seen a single time; around 0.21% belongs to the top ten. Study-wide findings and caveats: Sampling covered blood only; tissue repertoires likely differ.

Germline CDR1 SGHDT, CDR2 YYEEEE. This CDR3 has 14 residues. Trimming took 3 bases from V and 2 from J; bases not matched to a gene: 5. Terminally differentiated effector memory CD45RA+ cells were excluded from the naive CD8 cells, which were CD45RO-negative and positively selected for CCR7. For this clone: Antigen specificity is unknown.

The chain has TRBV5-6 and TRBJ2-7; 7 bases map to TRBD1. The sequencing sample was made of naive CD8+ T cells sorted from blood. The receptor comes from a young man in good health. CDR3 sequence (DNA): TGTGCCAGCAGCTGGGGGACAGCGGCCTACGAGCAGTACTTC. Translation: CASSWGTAAYEQYF.